This T cell receptor delta chain was identified in a study of gamma-delta chains in newborns, infants, children. Study context: Microbial exposure reportedly drives polyclonal innate γδ T cell expansion after birth.

TCRdb processed the reads again with the CATT caller. The table lists 14,000 to 15,000 delta-chain clones, 7.3% of them singletons, with approximately 20% in the top ten. This clone was detected only a few times. A read error is possible here, since a much larger clone lies one base away. Per germline, CDR1 GEAIGNYY and CDR2 EKD. The CDR3 is made up of 16 amino acids. The J gene is TRDJ3, the V gene TRDV2, with 9 bases that match TRDD3. Sequencing was carried out using blood. The source of this sequence is a child who was a newborn, infant or young child, either healthy, febrile or measles-vaccinated (not recorded which). The chain's CDR3 is CARDYWGTWDTRQMFF. In nucleotides, the CDR3 is TGTGCCCGTGACTACTGGGGGACCTGGGACACCCGACAGATGTTTTTC.